This entry describes one T cell receptor (beta chain). This clone's antigen is unknown. Base quality data are lacking; no much larger clone is found one base away. These data come from a study of post-analysis software for immune sequencing data (dated by TCRdb to between 2014 and 2017). Turning to the overall study: The recorded disease courses included relapsing-remitting, secondary progressive and progressive-relapsing multiple sclerosis, and some patients had no subtype annotation. The patient repertoires were set against around ten previously published healthy control repertoires from donors whose ages ranged from roughly 6 to 27 years. A subset of samples was prepared in parallel using single-end sample barcoding, then pooled and co-amplified after Illumina adapter ligation.

Overall study results and their limits: Multiple sclerosis patients had significantly lower normalized Chao1 diversity than controls, a result that suggests substantial peripheral T-cell clonal expansion. The control group was slightly older than the multiple sclerosis patient group. Significantly higher frequencies in patients than in controls were found for a few TRBV segments, including TRBV5-6, TRBV5-1 and TRBV20-1. When samples were clustered directly using the F measure, samples prepared in the same batch co-clustered strongly, which prompted a batch-effect correction.

Library prep was done by PCR. TCRdb names Illumina HiSeq 2500 as the instrument used. Unique molecular identifiers were incorporated into TCR beta cDNA libraries to reduce PCR and sequencing biases. Some 500,000 cDNA molecules were obtained per 1 to 10 million input T cells, so each molecule approximated one T cell. The same protocol used for the earlier healthy control dataset was applied to prepare and sequence the patient libraries. Within a given batch, samples were prepared together, multiplexed and sequenced on the same HiSeq lane. On the study's bioinformatics: Raw barcoded reads were processed with MIGEC, and single-read molecular identifier groups were discarded before consensus assembly and CDR3 extraction. Clonotype tables were post-analysed with VDJtools, and diversity was normalized by down-sampling all datasets to the smallest sample size. In repertoire overlap clustering, CDR3 amino acid sequences, but not nucleotide sequences, were matched to correct batch-related cross-sample contamination. TCRdb reprocessing: public reads trimmed at Q25 with fastp, clones called with MiXCR, in-frame beta chains kept. Each entry merges the rows of one CDR3 protein and shows their most common DNA and genes. The V and J calls and clone size come from TCRdb's table, not from the authors' own analysis. For this sample there are approximately 460,000 distinct CDR3 sequences; around 40% appear just once. About 12% of the sample rests with the top ten.

To demonstrate the VDJtools post-analysis software, TCR beta repertoires were profiled from the peripheral blood of more than ten young patients with multiple sclerosis. Multiple sclerosis patients were children and adolescents aged about 6 to 15 years. The cysteine opens and the phenylalanine closes a CDR3 of 16 amino acids. Only the CDR3 part of the read is kept: 48 bases, read in frame from the first base. Taken from the germline V gene, the CDR1 and CDR2 loops are KGHDR and SFDVKD. Relative to germline, V is 0 bases shorter and J is 0 bases shorter, with 8 bases between their ends. This clonotype originated in a girl between 5 and 17 years old with multiple sclerosis. Sequenced: blood. The V gene is TRBV24-1 and the J gene is TRBJ2-1; no D segment can be confidently identified. For the CDR3, the sequence is CATSDLYDPSYNEQFF. In nucleotides, the sequence is TGTGCCACCAGTGATTTGTATGACCCCTCCTACAATGAGCAGTTCTTC.